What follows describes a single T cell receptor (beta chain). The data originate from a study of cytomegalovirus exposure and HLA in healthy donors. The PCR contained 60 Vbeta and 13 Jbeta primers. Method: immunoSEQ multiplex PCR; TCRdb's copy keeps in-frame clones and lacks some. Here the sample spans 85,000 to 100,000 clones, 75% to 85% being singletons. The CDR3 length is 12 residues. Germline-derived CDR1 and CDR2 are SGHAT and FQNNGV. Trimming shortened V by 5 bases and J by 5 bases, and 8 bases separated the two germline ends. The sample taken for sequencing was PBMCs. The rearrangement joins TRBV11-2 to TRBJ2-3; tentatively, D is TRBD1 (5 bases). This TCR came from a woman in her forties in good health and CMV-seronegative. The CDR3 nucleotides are TGTGCCAGCAGCGTCCAGGGAGATACGCAGTATTTT. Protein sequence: CASSVQGDTQYF.